These 7 T cell receptor beta chains were all obtained from the same sample, sequenced in a study of OX40 agonist ivuxolimab in advanced cancers. Data came from immunoSEQ multiplex PCR; TCRdb stores just in-frame clones and leaves some out. This table has about 32,000 clones, roughly 89% appearing once. The source material was CD4+ or CD8+ T cells sorted from blood, sampled in a trial of the OX40 agonist ivuxolimab. The source of these receptors is an adult with an advanced solid tumor such as melanoma, head and neck, liver or kidney cancer.

Only a few counts were recorded for this clone. DNA for the CDR3: TGTGCCTGGAGTCCAACCGGTCCTGAAGCTTTCTTT. This sequence encodes CAWSPTGPEAFF. V gene TRBV30 combines with J gene TRBJ1-1; no clear D. The CDR3 contains 12 residues. Trimming pared 2 bases from V and 6 bases from J, leaving 10 bases between. The germline gives CDR1 GTSNPN, CDR2 SVGIG (reference sequence).

This clone was seen a handful of times. The rearrangement uses TRBV19 and TRBJ1-6; TRBD1 aligns across 7 bases. Germline CDR1 and CDR2: LNHDA and SQIVND (reference sequence). This CDR3 spans 14 amino acids. J lost 7 bases, V lost 5 bases, and 5 bases had no gene match. The DNA of the CDR3 is TGTGCCAGTAGTGTCGGGACAGAGAATTCACCCCTCCACTTT. This encodes CASSVGTENSPLHF. Drawing the rest from reference TRBV19 and TRBJ1-6, the complete variable domain is DGGITQSPKYLFRKEGQNVTLSCEQNLNHDAMYWYRQDPGQGLRLIYYSQIVNDFQKGDIAEGYSVSREKKESFPLTVTSAQKNPTAFYLCASSVGTENSPLHFGNGTRLTVT.

V usage is TRBV7-2 and J usage is TRBJ2-5; the D gene is possibly TRBD1 (5 bases). This CDR3 comprises 16 residues. Germline lookup yields CDR1 SGHTA and CDR2 FQGNSA. Trimming left V 5 bases short and J 5 bases short, with 21 bases between. CDR3 DNA sequence: TGTGCCAGCAGCCCGCCGACAGTGGGGCCACGCGAGACCCAGTACTTC. Translation gives CASSPPTVGPRETQYF. Based on the CDR3 plus reference TRBV7-2 and TRBJ2-5, the full variable domain is GAGVSQSPSNKVTEKGKDVELRCDPISGHTALYWYRQSLGQGLEFLIYFQGNSAPDKSGLPSDRFSAERTGGSVSTLTIQRTQQEDSAVYLCASSPPTVGPRETQYFGPGTRLLVL.

J is TRBJ2-7 and V is TRBV5-6; no clear D. V shed 7 bases and J shed 3 bases, with 14 bases lying between them. The CDR3 sequence is 13 residues long. Germline V gene data show CDR1 as SGHDT and CDR2 as YYEEEE. CDR3 sequence reads: CASSRPTGYEQYF. Here the CDR3 DNA reads TGTGCCAGCTCCAGACCGACCGGCTACGAGCAGTACTTC. Based on the CDR3 plus reference TRBV5-6 and TRBJ2-7, the full variable domain is DAGVTQSPTHLIKTRGQQVTLRCSPKSGHDTVSWYQQALGQGPQFIFQYYEEEERQRGNFPDRFSGHQFPNYSSELNVNALLLGDSALYLCASSRPTGYEQYFGPGTRLTVT.

The chain carries TRBV5-1 and TRBJ2-5, with 8 bases identical to TRBD2. The last part of the DNA fits TRBJ2-7 better; the J call may be wrong. The CDR3 spans 13 residues. Per germline, CDR1 SGHRS and CDR2 YFSETQ. The DNA of the CDR3 is TGCGCCAGCAGCTCCCTAGCGGGCTACGAGCAGTACTTC. This translates into CASSSLAGYEQYF.

This clone has more than one count but fewer than ten. The V call is TRBV5-1, the J call TRBJ2-7, with 9 positions matching TRBD1. The CDR3 is 15 amino acids. Unmatched junction bases numbered 6, after V lost 4 bases and J lost 1 base. The germline CDR1 and CDR2 sequences are SGHRS and YFSETQ. CDR3 sequence: CASSRGTGSSYEQYF. CDR3 coding DNA: TGCGCCAGCAGCAGGGGGACAGGGTCTTCCTACGAGCAGTACTTC.

The chain links TRBV28 to TRBJ1-1; D unresolved. The CDR3 is 12 residues long. In germline, CDR1 is MDHEN, CDR2 SYDVKM. The germline V and J ends were trimmed by 5 bases and 7 bases, with 11 bases remaining between them. The CDR3 DNA follows: TGTGCCAGCAGTCCCCGAGGGATTGAAGCTTTCTTT. Translating gives CASSPRGIEAFF.